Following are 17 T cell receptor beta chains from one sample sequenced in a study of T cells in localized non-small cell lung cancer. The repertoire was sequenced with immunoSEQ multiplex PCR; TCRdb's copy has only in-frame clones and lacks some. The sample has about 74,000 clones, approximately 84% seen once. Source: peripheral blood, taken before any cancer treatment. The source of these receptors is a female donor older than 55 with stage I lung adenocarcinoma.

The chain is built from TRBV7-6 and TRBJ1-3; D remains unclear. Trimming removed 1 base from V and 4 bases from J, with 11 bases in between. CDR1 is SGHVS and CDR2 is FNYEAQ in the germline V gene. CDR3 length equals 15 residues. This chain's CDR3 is CASSLDSTTGNTIYF. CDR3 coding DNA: TGTGCCAGCAGCTTAGACTCCACGACGGGAAACACCATATATTTT.

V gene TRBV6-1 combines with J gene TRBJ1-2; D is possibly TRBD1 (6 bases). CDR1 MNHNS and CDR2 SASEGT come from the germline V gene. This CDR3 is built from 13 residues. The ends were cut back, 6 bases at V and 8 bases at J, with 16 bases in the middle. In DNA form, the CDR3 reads TGTGCCAGCAGCCCGACAGGCCGGCGGGGCTACACCTTC. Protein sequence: CASSPTGRRGYTF.

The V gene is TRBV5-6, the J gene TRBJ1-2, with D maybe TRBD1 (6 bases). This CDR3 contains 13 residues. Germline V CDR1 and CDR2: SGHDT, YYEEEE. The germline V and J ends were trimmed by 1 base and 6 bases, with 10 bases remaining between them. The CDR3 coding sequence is TGTGCCAGCAGCTTGTGGGGGCTGGATGGCTACACCTTC. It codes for CASSLWGLDGYTF.

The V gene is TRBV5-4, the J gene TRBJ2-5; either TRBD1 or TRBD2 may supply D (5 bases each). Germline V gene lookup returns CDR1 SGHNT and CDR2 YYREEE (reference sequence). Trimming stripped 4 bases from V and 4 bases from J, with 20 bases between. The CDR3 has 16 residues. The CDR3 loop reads CASSPRDPGRGETQYF. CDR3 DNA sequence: TGTGCCAGCAGCCCCCGGGACCCCGGACGCGGAGAGACCCAGTACTTC. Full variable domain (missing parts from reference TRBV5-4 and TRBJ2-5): ETGVTQSPTHLIKTRGQQVTLRCSSQSGHNTVSWYQQALGQGPQFIFQYYREEENGRGNFPPRFSGLQFPNYSSELNVNALELDDSALYLCASSPRDPGRGETQYFGPGTRLLVL.

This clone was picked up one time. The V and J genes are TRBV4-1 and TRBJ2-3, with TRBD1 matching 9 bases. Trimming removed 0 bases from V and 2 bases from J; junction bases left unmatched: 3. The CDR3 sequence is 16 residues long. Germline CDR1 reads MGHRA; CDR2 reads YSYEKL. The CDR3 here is CASSQEGTGNTDTQYF. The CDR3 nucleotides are TGCGCCAGCAGCCAAGAAGGGACAGGGAACACAGATACGCAGTATTTT.

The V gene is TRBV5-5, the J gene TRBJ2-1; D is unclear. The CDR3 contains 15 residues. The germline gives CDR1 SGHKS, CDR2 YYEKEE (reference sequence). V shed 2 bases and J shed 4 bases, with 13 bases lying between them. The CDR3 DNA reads TGTGCCAGCAGCTTATGGGCGGATAATTACAATGAGCAGTTCTTC. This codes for CASSLWADNYNEQFF.

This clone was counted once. This chain's CDR3 is CASSLRQGGNSPLHF. Written as DNA, the CDR3 is TGTGCCAGCAGCCTAAGACAGGGTGGCAATTCACCCCTCCACTTT. The chain employs TRBV7-8 and TRBJ1-6; 7 bases are shared with TRBD1. The CDR3 is 15 amino acids. Germline assignment: CDR1 SGHVS and CDR2 FQNEAQ. V lost 5 bases and J lost 7; bases outside the gene matches: 8.

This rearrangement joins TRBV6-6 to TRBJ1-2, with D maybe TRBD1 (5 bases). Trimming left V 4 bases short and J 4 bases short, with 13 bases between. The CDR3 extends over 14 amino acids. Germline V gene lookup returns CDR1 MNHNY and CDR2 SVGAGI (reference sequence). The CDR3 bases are TGTGCCAGCAGTTTTACGGAGGGGAGCTATGGCTACACCTTC. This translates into CASSFTEGSYGYTF.

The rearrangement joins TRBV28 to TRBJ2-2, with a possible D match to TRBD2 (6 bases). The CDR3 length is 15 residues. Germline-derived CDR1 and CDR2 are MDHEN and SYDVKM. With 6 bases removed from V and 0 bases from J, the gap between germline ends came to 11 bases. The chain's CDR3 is CASSPGTSNTGELFF. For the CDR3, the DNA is TGTGCCAGCAGCCCCGGGACTTCGAACACCGGGGAGCTGTTTTTT.

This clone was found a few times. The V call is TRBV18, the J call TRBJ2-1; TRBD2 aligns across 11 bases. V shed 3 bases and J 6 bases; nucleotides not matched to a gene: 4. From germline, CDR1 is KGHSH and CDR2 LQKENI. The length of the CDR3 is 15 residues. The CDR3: CASSPQTSGANEQFF. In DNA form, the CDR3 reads TGTGCCAGCTCACCCCAGACTAGCGGGGCCAATGAGCAGTTCTTC.

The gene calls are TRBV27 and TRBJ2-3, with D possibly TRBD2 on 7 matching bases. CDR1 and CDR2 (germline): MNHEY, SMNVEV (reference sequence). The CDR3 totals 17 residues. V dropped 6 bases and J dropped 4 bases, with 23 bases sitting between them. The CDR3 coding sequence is TGTGCCAGCAGACCAGGGAGGGGGGCTGGGATCCCAGATACGCAGTATTTT. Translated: CASRPGRGAGIPDTQYF.

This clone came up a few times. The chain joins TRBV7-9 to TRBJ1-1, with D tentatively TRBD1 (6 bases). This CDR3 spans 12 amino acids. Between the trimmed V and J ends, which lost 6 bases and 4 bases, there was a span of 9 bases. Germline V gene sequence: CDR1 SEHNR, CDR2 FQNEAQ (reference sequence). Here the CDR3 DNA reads TGTGCCAGCAGTACAGGGTCCACTGAAGCTTTCTTT. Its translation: CASSTGSTEAFF.

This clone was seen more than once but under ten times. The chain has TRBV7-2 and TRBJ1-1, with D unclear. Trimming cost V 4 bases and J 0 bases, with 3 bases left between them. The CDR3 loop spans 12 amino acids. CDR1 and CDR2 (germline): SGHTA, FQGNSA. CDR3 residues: CASSSMNTEAFF. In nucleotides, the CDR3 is TGTGCCAGCAGCTCGATGAACACTGAAGCTTTCTTT.

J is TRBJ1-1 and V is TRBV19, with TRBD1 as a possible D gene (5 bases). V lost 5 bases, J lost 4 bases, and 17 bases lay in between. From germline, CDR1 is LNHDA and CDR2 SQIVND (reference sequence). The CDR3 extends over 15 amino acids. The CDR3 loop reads CASSPGIGAVTEAFF. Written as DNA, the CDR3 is TGTGCCAGTAGTCCGGGGATCGGGGCAGTCACTGAAGCTTTCTTT.

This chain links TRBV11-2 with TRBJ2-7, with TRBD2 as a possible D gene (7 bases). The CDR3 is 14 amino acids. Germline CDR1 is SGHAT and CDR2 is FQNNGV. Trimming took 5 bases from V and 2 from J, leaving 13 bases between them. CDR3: CASSRGGIPYEQYF. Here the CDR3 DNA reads TGTGCCAGCAGCAGGGGGGGCATCCCCTACGAGCAGTACTTC.

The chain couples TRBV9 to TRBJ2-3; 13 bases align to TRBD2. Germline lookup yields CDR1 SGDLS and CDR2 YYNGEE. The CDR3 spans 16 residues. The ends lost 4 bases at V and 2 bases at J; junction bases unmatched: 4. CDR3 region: CASSKGTSGNTDTQYF. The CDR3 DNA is TGTGCCAGCAGCAAAGGGACTAGCGGGAACACAGATACGCAGTATTTT.

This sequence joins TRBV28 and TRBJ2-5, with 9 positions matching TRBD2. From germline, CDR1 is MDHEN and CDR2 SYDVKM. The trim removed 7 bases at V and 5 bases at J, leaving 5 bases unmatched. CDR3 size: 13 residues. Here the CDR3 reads CASTSGMRETQYF. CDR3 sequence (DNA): TGTGCCAGCACTAGCGGGATGAGGGAGACCCAGTACTTC. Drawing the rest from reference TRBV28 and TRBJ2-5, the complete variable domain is DVKVTQSSRYLVKRTGEKVFLECVQDMDHENMFWYRQDPGLGLRLIYFSYDVKMKEKGDIPEGYSVSREKKERFSLILESASTNQTSMYLCASTSGMRETQYFGPGTRLLVL.